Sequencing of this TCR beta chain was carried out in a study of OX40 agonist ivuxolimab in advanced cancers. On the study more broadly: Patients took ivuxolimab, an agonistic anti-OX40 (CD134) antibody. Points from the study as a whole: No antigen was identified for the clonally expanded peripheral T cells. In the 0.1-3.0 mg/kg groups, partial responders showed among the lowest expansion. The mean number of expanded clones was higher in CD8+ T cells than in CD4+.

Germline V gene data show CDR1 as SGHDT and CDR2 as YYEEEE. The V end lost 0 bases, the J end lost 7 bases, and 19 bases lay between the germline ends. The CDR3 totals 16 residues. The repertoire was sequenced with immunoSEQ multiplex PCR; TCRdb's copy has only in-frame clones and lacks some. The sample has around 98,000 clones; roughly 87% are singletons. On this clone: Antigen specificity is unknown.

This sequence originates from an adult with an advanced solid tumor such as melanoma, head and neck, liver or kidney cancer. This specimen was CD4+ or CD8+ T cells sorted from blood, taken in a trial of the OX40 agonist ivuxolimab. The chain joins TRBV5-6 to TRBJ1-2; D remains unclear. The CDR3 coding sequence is TGTGCCAGCAGCTTGGTAGGTTCCGCCGCGGTGGGTGGCTACACCTTC. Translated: CASSLVGSAAVGGYTF.